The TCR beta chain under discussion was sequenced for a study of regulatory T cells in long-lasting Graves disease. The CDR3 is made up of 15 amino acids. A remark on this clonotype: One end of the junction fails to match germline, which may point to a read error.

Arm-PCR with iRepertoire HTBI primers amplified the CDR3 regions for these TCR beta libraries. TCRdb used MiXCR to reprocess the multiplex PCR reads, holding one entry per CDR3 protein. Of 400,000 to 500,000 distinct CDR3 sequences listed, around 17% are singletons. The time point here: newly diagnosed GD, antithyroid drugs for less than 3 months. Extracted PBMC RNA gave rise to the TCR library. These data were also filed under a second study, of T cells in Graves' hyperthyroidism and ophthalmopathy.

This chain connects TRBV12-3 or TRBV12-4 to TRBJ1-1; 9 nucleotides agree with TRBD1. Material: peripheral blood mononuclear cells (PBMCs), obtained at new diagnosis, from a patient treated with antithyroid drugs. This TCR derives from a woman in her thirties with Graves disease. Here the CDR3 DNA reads TGTGCCAGCAGTAGACCGGGACAGGGCAACACTGAAGCTTCCTTT. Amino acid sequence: CASSRPGQGNTEASF.